This T cell receptor beta chain was recorded in a study of cytomegalovirus exposure and HLA in healthy donors. On the study more broadly: An early data release held around 80 million unique TCRs from HLA-typed donors. Researchers found that around 80% of 398 genotyped donors fell within the Caucasian-associated ancestry cluster.

The PCR was carried out with 60 Vbeta primers and 13 Jbeta primers. As handled by the study authors: Later reanalysis found 75 million to 100 million unique TCR beta chains, 10 million to 12 million of them shared. Data came from immunoSEQ multiplex PCR; TCRdb stores just in-frame clones and leaves some out. Clonal size and the V and J genes are those of that table, whereas D and trimming came from the DNA. The sample records fewer than 60,000 clones, approximately 80% being singletons. Between the trimmed V and J ends, which lost 5 bases and 6 bases, there was a span of 11 bases. The CDR3 has 13 amino acids. Per germline, CDR1 SGHTA and CDR2 FQGTGA. This clone was picked up one time.

The chain uses TRBV7-3 and TRBJ2-1; D is perhaps TRBD1 (6 bases). The TCR sequence derives from a woman aged 40 to 55 in good health and CMV-seropositive. Sequenced: PBMCs. For the CDR3, the DNA is TGTGCCAGCAGCCCTGGACAGTCCAATGAGCAGTTCTTC. Amino acids: CASSPGQSNEQFF.